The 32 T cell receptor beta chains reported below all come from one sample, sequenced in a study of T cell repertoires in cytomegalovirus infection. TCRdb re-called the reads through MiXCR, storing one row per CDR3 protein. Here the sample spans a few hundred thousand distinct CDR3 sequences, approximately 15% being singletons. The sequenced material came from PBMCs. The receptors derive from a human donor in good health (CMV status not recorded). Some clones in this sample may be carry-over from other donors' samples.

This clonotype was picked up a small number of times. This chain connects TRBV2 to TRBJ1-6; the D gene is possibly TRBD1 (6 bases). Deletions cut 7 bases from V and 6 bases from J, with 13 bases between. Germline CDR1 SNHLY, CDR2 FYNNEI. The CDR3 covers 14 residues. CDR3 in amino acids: CASKLQGGNSPLHF. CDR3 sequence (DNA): TGTGCCAGCAAATTACAGGGTGGTAATTCACCCCTCCACTTT. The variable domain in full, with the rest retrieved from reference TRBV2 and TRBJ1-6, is EPEVTQTPSHQVTQMGQEVILRCVPISNHLYFYWYRQILGQKVEFLVSFYNNEISEKSEIFDDQFSVERPDGSNFTLKIRSTKLEDSAMYFCASKLQGGNSPLHFGNGTRLTVT.

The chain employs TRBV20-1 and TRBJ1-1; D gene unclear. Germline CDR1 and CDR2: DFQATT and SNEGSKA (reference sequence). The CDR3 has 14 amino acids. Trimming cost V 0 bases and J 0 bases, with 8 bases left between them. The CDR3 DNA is TGCAGTGCTAGAGAGATACGACTGAACACTGAAGCTTTCTTT. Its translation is CSAREIRLNTEAFF.

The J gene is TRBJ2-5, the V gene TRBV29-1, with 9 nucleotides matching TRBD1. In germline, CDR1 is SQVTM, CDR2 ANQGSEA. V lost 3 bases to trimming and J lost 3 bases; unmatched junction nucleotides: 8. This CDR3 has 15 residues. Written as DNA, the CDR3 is TGCAGCGTTGATATACAGGGGGCTCCCAAAGAGACCCAGTACTTC. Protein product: CSVDIQGAPKETQYF.

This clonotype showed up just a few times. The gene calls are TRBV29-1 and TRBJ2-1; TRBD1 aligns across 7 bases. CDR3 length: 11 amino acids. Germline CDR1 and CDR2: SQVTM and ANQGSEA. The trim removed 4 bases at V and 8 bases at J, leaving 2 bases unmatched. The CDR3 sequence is CSVGQGDEQFF. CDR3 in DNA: TGCAGCGTTGGACAGGGCGATGAGCAGTTCTTC.

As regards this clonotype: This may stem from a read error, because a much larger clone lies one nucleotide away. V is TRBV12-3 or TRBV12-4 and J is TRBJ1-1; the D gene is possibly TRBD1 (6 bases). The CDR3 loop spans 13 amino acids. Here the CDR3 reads CASSLFGDTEDFF. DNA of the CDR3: TGTGCCAGCAGTTTATTTGGGGACACTGAAGATTTCTTT.

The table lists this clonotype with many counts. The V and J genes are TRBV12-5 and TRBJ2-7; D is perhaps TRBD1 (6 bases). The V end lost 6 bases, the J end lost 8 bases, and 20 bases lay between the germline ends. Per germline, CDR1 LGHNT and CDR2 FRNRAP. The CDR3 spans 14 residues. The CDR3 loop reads CASGPPGQKIQQYF. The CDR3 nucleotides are TGTGCTAGTGGCCCTCCGGGACAAAAAATCCAGCAGTACTTC.

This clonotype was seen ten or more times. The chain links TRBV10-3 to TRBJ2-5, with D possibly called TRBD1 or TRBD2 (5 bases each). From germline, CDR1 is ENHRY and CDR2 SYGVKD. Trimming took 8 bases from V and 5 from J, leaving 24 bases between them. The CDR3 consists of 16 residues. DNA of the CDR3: TGTGCCATCGGGACCACGGATCCCGGCTTGGAGGAGACCCAGTACTTC. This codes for CAIGTTDPGLEETQYF.

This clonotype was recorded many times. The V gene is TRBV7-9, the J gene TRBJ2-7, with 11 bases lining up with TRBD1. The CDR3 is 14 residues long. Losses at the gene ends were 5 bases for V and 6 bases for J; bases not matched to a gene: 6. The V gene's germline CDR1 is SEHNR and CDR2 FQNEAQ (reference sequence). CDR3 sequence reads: CASSPGQGAGEQYF. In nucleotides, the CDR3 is TGTGCCAGCAGCCCTGGACAGGGGGCTGGCGAGCAGTACTTC. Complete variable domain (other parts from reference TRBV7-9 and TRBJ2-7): DTGVSQNPRHKITKRGQNVTFRCDPISEHNRLYWYRQTLGQGPEFLTYFQNEAQLEKSRLLSDRFSAERPKGSFSTLEIQRTEQGDSAMYLCASSPGQGAGEQYFGPGTRLTVT.

The DNA for the CDR3 is TGTGCCAGCTCACCTCTACCGGCAACTAATGAAAAACTGTTTTTT. This gives the protein CASSPLPATNEKLFF. The V and J genes are TRBV18 and TRBJ1-4; no clear D gene. Germline V gene sequence: CDR1 KGHSH, CDR2 LQKENI. Trimming removed 3 bases at V and 0 bases at J, with 8 bases between. The CDR3 covers 15 residues.

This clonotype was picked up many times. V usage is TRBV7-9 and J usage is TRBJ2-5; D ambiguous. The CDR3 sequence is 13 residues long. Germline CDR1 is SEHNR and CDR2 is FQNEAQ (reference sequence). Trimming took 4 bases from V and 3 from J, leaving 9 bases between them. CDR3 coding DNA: TGTGCCAGCAGCTCCCGGACCGAAGAGACCCAGTACTTC. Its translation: CASSSRTEETQYF.

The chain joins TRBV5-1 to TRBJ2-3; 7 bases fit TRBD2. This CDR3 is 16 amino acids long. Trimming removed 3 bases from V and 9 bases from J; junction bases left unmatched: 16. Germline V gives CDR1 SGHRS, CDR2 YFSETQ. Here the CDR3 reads CASSSTSLAPQGTQYF. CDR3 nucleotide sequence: TGCGCCAGCAGCTCCACCTCACTAGCGCCTCAGGGAACGCAGTATTTT.

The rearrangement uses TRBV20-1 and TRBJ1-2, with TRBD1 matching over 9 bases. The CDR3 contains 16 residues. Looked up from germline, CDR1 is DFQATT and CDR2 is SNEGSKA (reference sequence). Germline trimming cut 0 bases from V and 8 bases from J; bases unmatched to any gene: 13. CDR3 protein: CSARDLGWGQGSGYTF. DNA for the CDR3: TGCAGTGCTAGAGATCTCGGGTGGGGACAGGGATCCGGCTACACCTTC.

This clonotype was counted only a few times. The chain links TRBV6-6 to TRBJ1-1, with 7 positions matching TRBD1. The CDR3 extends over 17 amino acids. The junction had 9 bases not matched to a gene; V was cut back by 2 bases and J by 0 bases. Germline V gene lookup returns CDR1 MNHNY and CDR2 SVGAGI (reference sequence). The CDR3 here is CASSYPPTGAMNTEAFF. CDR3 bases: TGTGCCAGCAGTTACCCCCCCACAGGGGCCATGAACACTGAAGCTTTCTTT.

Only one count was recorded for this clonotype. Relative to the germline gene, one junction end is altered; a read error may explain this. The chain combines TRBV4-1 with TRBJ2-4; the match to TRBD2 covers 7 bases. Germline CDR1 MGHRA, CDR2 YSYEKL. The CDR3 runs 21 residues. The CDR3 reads CASSQEVGTGGRSEAKNIQYF. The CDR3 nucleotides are TGTGCCAGCAGCCAAGAGGTCGGGACGGGAGGAAGGTCAGAAGCCAAAAACATTCAGTACTTC.

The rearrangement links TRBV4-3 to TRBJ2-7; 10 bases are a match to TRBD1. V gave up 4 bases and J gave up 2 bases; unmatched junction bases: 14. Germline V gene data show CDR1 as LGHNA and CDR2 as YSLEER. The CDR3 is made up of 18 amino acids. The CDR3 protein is CASSLTTGGPEVAYEQYF. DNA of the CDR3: TGCGCCAGCAGCCTTACGACAGGGGGCCCCGAGGTGGCCTACGAGCAGTACTTC.

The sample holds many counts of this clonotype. In nucleotides, the CDR3 is TGTGCCAGCAGTTACTCGTACCAGCCCTCTGGGGCCAACGTCCTGACTTTC. Translating gives CASSYSYQPSGANVLTF. The rearrangement links TRBV6-2 or TRBV6-3 to TRBJ2-6; D call uncertain. V lost 0 bases to trimming and J lost 0 bases, with 9 bases between them. The germline gives CDR1 MNHEY, CDR2 SVGEGT. This CDR3 has 17 residues.

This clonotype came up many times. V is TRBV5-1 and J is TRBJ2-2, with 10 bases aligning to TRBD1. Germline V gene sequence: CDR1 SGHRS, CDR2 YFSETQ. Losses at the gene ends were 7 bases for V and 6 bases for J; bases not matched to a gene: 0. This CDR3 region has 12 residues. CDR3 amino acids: CASGQGAGELFF. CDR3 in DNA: TGCGCCAGCGGACAGGGGGCCGGGGAGCTGTTTTTT.

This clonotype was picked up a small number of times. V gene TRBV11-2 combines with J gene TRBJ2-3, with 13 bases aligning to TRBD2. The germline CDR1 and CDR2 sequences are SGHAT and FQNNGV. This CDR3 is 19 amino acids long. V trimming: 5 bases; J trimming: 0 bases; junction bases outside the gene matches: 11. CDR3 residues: CASSIPGTSGKYSTDTQYF. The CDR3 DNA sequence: TGTGCCAGCAGCATTCCCGGGACTAGCGGGAAGTATAGCACAGATACGCAGTATTTT.

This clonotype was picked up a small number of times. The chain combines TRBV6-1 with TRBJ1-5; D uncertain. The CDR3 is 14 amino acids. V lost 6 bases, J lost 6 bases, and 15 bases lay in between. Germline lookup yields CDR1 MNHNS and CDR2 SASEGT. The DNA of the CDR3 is TGTGCCAGCAGGTCTGCTGGGGAGGTTCAGCCCCAGCATTTT. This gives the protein CASRSAGEVQPQHF.

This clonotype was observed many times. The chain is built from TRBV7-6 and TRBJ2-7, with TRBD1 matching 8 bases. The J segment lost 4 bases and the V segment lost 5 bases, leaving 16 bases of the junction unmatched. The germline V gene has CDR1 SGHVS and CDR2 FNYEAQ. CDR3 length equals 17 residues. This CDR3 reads CASSQYALQGVLYEQYF. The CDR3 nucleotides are TGTGCCAGCAGCCAATACGCCCTACAGGGGGTTCTTTACGAGCAGTACTTC.

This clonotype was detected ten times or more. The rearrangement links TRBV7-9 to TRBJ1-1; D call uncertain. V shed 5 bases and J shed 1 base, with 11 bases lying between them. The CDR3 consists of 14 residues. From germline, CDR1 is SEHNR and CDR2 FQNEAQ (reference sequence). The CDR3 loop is CASSRDLGNTEAFF. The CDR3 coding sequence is TGTGCCAGCAGCCGAGACCTGGGGAACACTGAAGCTTTCTTT.

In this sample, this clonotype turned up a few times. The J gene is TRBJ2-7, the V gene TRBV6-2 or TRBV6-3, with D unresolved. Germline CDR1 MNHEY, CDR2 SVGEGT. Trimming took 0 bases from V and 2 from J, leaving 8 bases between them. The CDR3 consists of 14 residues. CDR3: CASSYSRAAYEQYF. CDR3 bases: TGTGCCAGCAGTTACTCTCGCGCGGCCTACGAGCAGTACTTC.

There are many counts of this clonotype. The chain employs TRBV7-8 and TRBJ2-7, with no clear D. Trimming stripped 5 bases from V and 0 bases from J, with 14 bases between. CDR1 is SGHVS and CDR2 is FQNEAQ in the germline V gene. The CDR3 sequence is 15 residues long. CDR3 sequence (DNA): TGTGCCAGCAGCCTCCGTCTGGGGTCCTCCTACGAGCAGTACTTC. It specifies CASSLRLGSSYEQYF.

CDR3 residues: CASSLETVGSQPQHF. The CDR3 DNA reads as TGTGCCAGCAGCTTAGAAACAGTAGGGAGTCAGCCCCAGCATTTT. The chain is built from TRBV7-2 and TRBJ1-5; D remains unclear. Germline CDR1 and CDR2: SGHTA and FQGNSA. V was pared by 1 base and J by 6 bases, with 13 bases between. The CDR3 runs 15 residues.

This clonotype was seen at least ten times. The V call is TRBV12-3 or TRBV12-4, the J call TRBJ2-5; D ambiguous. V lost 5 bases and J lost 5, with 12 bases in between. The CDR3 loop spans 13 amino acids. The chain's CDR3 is CASSPLGKETQYF. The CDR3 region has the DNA TGTGCCAGCAGTCCACTTGGGAAGGAGACCCAGTACTTC.

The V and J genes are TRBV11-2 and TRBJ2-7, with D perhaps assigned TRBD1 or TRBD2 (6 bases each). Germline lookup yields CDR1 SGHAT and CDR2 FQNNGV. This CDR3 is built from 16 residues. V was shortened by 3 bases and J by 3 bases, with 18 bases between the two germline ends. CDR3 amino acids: CASSFLGLGQNYEQYF. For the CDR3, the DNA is TGTGCCAGCAGCTTCTTGGGACTTGGACAGAACTACGAGCAGTACTTC.

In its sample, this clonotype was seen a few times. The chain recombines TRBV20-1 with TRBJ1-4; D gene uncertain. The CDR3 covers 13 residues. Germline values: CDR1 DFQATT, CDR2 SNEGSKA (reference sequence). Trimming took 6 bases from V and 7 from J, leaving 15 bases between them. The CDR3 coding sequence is TGCAGTGCCCTAAGAGTGGAGGGTGAAAAACTGTTTTTT. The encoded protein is CSALRVEGEKLFF.

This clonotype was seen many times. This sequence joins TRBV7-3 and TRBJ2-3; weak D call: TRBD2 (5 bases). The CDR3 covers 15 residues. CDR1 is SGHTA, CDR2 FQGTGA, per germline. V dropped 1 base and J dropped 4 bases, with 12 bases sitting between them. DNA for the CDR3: TGTGCCAGCAGCTTAATCCCTAGCCGGGCAGATACGCAGTATTTT. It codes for CASSLIPSRADTQYF.

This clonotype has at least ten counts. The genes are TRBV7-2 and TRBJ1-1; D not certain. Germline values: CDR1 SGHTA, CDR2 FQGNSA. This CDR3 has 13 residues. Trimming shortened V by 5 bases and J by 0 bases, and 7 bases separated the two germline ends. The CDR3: CASSLWLNTEAFF. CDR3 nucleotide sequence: TGTGCCAGCAGCCTGTGGTTGAACACTGAAGCTTTCTTT. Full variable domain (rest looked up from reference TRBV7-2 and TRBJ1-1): GAGVSQSPSNKVTEKGKDVELRCDPISGHTALYWYRQSLGQGLEFLIYFQGNSAPDKSGLPSDRFSAERTGGSVSTLTIQRTQQEDSAVYLCASSLWLNTEAFFGQGTRLTVV.

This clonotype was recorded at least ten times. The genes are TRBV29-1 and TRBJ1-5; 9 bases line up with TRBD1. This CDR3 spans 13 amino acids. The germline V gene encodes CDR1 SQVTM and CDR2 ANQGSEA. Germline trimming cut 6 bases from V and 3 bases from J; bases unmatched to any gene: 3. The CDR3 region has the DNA TGCAGCGTGGGGACAGGGATCAATCAGCCCCAGCATTTT. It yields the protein CSVGTGINQPQHF.

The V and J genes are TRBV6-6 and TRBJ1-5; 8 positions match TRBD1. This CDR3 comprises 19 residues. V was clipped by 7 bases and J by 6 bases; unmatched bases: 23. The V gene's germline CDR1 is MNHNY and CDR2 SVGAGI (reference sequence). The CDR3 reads CASTYGLNFPDRGSQPQHF. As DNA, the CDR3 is TGTGCCAGCACCTACGGCCTCAATTTCCCTGACAGGGGATCTCAGCCCCAGCATTTT.

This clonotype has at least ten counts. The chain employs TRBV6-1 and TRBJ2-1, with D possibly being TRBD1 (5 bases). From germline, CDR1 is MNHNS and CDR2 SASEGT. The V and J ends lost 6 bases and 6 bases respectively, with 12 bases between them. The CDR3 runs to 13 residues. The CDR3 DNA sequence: TGTGCCAGCAGCCCAGGGCGCGGCAATGAGCAGTTCTTC. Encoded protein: CASSPGRGNEQFF.